This is a list of T cell receptor beta chains from one sample in a study of blood T cell repertoires in COVID-19. The repertoire was sequenced with immunoSEQ multiplex PCR; TCRdb's copy has only in-frame clones and lacks some. Seen here are about 120,000 clones, about two thirds observed once, and the top ten hold more than 0.65%. The sequenced sample consisted of peripheral blood. These receptors originate from a human donor with acute or convalescent COVID-19. The donor label of this sample is uncertain. The CDR3 runs from the conserved cysteine through the conserved F or W. A D gene is named only where the DNA matches it firmly. A clone size is listed for some rows: how often the clone was seen (once, few, many), or a class if it is expanded.

V: TRBV12-3/TRBV12-4; J: TRBJ2-1; size: .; D: .; DNA: TGTGCCAGCAGTCACGACTGGGACAATGAGCAGTTCTTC; CDR3: CASSHDWDNEQFF
V: TRBV7-3; J: TRBJ2-1; size: .; D: TRBD2; DNA: TGTGCCAGCAGCATGTGGACTAGCGGAGGCTACAATGAGCAGTTCTTC; CDR3: CASSMWTSGGYNEQFF
V: TRBV19; J: TRBJ1-3; size: many; D: TRBD1; DNA: TGTGCCAGTAGGCTCACAGGGACAGCTGGAAACACCATATATTTT; CDR3: CASRLTGTAGNTIYF
V: TRBV19; J: TRBJ1-3; size: .; D: .; DNA: TGTGCCAGTAGCGCGTCAGGGTCCGGAAACACCATATATTTT; CDR3: CASSASGSGNTIYF
V: TRBV7-6; J: TRBJ1-1; size: .; D: .; DNA: TGTGCCAGCAGCCTTTCCGGGACACAGAACACTGAAGCTTTCTTT; CDR3: CASSLSGTQNTEAFF
V: TRBV2; J: TRBJ1-2; size: .; D: TRBD1; DNA: TGTGCCAGCAGTGCCAACGGACAGGGGGCTGGCGATGGCTACACCTTC; CDR3: CASSANGQGAGDGYTF
V: TRBV5-4; J: TRBJ1-2; size: .; D: .; DNA: TGTGCCAGCAGCTTGGAAACCCAGGGCTTTGGCTACACCTTC; CDR3: CASSLETQGFGYTF
V: TRBV5-1; J: TRBJ1-5; size: .; D: .; DNA: TGCGCCAGCAGCAAAGGGCCGGGAACAGATCAGCCCCAGCATTTT; CDR3: CASSKGPGTDQPQHF
V: TRBV11-2; J: TRBJ2-6; size: once; D: TRBD1; DNA: TGTGCCAGCAGTCCAGGGGGCTCTGGGGCCAACGTCCTGACTTTC; CDR3: CASSPGGSGANVLTF
V: TRBV18; J: TRBJ1-2; size: .; D: TRBD1; DNA: TGTGCCAGCTCACCATGGGACAGGGGGCGTGGCTACACCTTC; CDR3: CASSPWDRGRGYTF
V: TRBV19; J: TRBJ1-2; size: .; D: TRBD1; DNA: TGTGCCAGTAGTCCGACAGGGTTTGGCTACACCTTC; CDR3: CASSPTGFGYTF
V: TRBV14; J: TRBJ1-1; size: few; D: .; DNA: TGTGCCAGCAGCCAAGATTGGGGGCGTACTGAAGCTTTCTTT; CDR3: CASSQDWGRTEAFF
V: TRBV30; J: TRBJ1-2; size: .; D: TRBD1; DNA: TGTGCCTGGAGACGACCGGGACAGAGAAACTATGGCTACACCTTC; CDR3: CAWRRPGQRNYGYTF
V: TRBV5-1; J: TRBJ1-1; size: .; D: TRBD1; DNA: TGCGCCAGCAGCGACGTTATCAGGGGGATGACTGAAGCTTTCTTT; CDR3: CASSDVIRGMTEAFF
V: TRBV19; J: TRBJ1-3; size: .; D: .; DNA: TGTGCCAGTAGTCGTAGCTCTGGAAACACCATATATTTT; CDR3: CASSRSSGNTIYF
V: TRBV28; J: TRBJ1-6; size: few; D: TRBD1; DNA: TGTGCCAGCCTCGAGGGGACAGGAAATAATTCACCCCTCCACTTT; CDR3: CASLEGTGNNSPLHF
V: TRBV14; J: TRBJ1-3; size: .; D: .; DNA: TGTGCCAGCAGCCCTAACTCTGGAAACACCATATATTTT; CDR3: CASSPNSGNTIYF
V: TRBV15; J: TRBJ2-5; size: .; D: TRBD2; DNA: TGTGCCACCAGCAGAGAGTTCAGCGGGGGAGAGACCCAGTACTTC; CDR3: CATSREFSGGETQYF
V: TRBV28; J: TRBJ1-5; size: .; D: TRBD1; DNA: TGTGCCAGCAGTTTTCCAGGGGGATCGAATCAGCCCCAGCATTTT; CDR3: CASSFPGGSNQPQHF
V: TRBV18; J: TRBJ1-4; size: .; D: .; DNA: TGTGCCAGCTCACTACAACAGGGAGAGAAAGAAAAACTGTTTTTT; CDR3: CASSLQQGEKEKLFF
V: TRBV4-1; J: TRBJ1-2; size: .; D: .; DNA: TGCGCCAGCAGCCAAGGGGGGGGACTCTCTTCCGGCTACACCTTC; CDR3: CASSQGGGLSSGYTF
V: TRBV19; J: TRBJ1-1; size: .; D: .; DNA: TGTGCCAGTAGATCCCAGGAGAACACTGAAGCTTTCTTT; CDR3: CASRSQENTEAFF
V: TRBV29-1; J: TRBJ1-5; size: .; D: TRBD1; DNA: TGCAGCGTTGCTTTTAGTGGGACAGGGTACGATCAGCCCCAGCATTTT; CDR3: CSVAFSGTGYDQPQHF
V: TRBV28; J: TRBJ1-1; size: few; D: TRBD1; DNA: TGTGCCAGCAGTTTTGAGGGGGCGGGGAACACTGAAGCTTTCTTT; CDR3: CASSFEGAGNTEAFF
V: TRBV5-1; J: TRBJ1-1; size: .; D: .; DNA: TGCGCCAGCAGCTTGTCCTCCTTGAACACTGAAGCTTTCTTT; CDR3: CASSLSSLNTEAFF
V: TRBV12-5; J: TRBJ1-1; size: .; D: TRBD1; DNA: TGTGCTAGTGGCCCCGGGACAGAGACTGAAGCTTTCTTT; CDR3: CASGPGTETEAFF
V: TRBV18; J: TRBJ1-2; size: .; D: TRBD1; DNA: TGTGCCAGCTCACCCCAGGACAGGGGGCTACTCAACTATGGCTACACCTTC; CDR3: CASSPQDRGLLNYGYTF
V: TRBV5-1; J: TRBJ1-1; size: .; D: TRBD1; DNA: TGCGCCAGCAGCTGGGGACAGGGGGGACTGAACACTGAAGCTTTCTTT; CDR3: CASSWGQGGLNTEAFF
V: TRBV4-1; J: TRBJ2-2; size: .; D: TRBD1; DNA: TGCGCCAGCAGCCAAAGGCCTTCCAGGGGGCCGACCGGGGAGCTGTTTTTT; CDR3: CASSQRPSRGPTGELFF
V: TRBV6-1; J: TRBJ2-4; size: few; D: .; DNA: TGTGCCAGCAGTGAACGTACAGTTAACATTCAGTACTTC; CDR3: CASSERTVNIQYF
V: TRBV2; J: TRBJ1-2; size: .; D: TRBD1; DNA: TGTGCCAGCTGGGACAGGGTCGCCTATGGCTACACCTTC; CDR3: CASWDRVAYGYTF
V: TRBV7-2; J: TRBJ2-1; size: .; D: TRBD1; DNA: TGTGCCAGCAGCCCGGGACAGGGCTACAATGAGCAGTTCTTC; CDR3: CASSPGQGYNEQFF
V: TRBV6-6; J: TRBJ1-6; size: .; D: TRBD1; DNA: TGTGCCAGCAGGTCAACCGGGACAGGGACCATCCCCCTCCACTTT; CDR3: CASRSTGTGTIPLHF
V: TRBV2; J: TRBJ1-4; size: .; D: TRBD1; DNA: TGTGCCAGCAGGTGGGACAGGGGGCGCGGTAATGAAAAACTGTTTTTT; CDR3: CASRWDRGRGNEKLFF
V: TRBV28; J: TRBJ1-2; size: .; D: .; DNA: TGTGCCAGCACAGTGGGGGGGGTCCCCTATGGCTACACCTTC; CDR3: CASTVGGVPYGYTF
V: TRBV25-1; J: TRBJ2-2; size: .; D: .; DNA: TGTGCCAGCAGTGAATACCACCTAGAGGCCGGGGAGCTGTTTTTT; CDR3: CASSEYHLEAGELFF
V: TRBV5-1; J: TRBJ1-5; size: .; D: .; DNA: TGCGCCAGCAGCCGACAGCCCGATCAGCCCCAGCATTTT; CDR3: CASSRQPDQPQHF
V: TRBV11-2; J: TRBJ2-3; size: .; D: TRBD1; DNA: TGTGCCAGCAGCCGTCGACAGGGTGGTACAGATACGCAGTATTTT; CDR3: CASSRRQGGTDTQYF
V: TRBV7-9; J: TRBJ2-6; size: .; D: .; DNA: TGTGCCAAGGACCGAGGGGGAGTTTCTGGGGCCAACGTCCTGACTTTC; CDR3: CAKDRGGVSGANVLTF
V: TRBV18; J: TRBJ2-3; size: .; D: TRBD2; DNA: TGTGCCAGCTCACCCCTGCCTAGCGGGACCAACACAGATACGCAGTATTTT; CDR3: CASSPLPSGTNTDTQYF
V: TRBV2; J: TRBJ1-4; size: .; D: TRBD1; DNA: TGTGCCAGCAACCAGGACAGGGGCAATGAAAAACTGTTTTTT; CDR3: CASNQDRGNEKLFF
V: TRBV3-1/TRBV3-2; J: TRBJ2-5; size: .; D: TRBD2; DNA: TGTGCCAGCAGCCAAGTTGGTATAGCGGGGATTACAGAGACCCAGTACTTC; CDR3: CASSQVGIAGITETQYF
V: TRBV11-2; J: TRBJ1-1; size: few; D: .; DNA: TGTGCCAGCAGCTTAGTTCGGGGAATTGGTGAAGCTTTCTTT; CDR3: CASSLVRGIGEAFF
V: TRBV6-5; J: TRBJ2-6; size: .; D: .; DNA: TGTGCCAGCGGCACAGGTTTCTCTGGGGCCAACGTCCTGACTTTC; CDR3: CASGTGFSGANVLTF
V: TRBV6-2/TRBV6-3; J: TRBJ2-7; size: .; D: TRBD2; DNA: TGTGCCAGCAGTTACTCTGGCCGGGGACTAGCGGGGGCCCTATACTACGAGCAGTACTTC; CDR3: CASSYSGRGLAGALYYEQYF
V: TRBV6-6; J: TRBJ2-6; size: once; D: TRBD1; DNA: TGTGCCAGCAGTCAACGGCCGGGACAGGGGTTCGGGGCCAACGTCCTGACTTTC; CDR3: CASSQRPGQGFGANVLTF
V: TRBV5-1; J: TRBJ2-2; size: .; D: TRBD1; DNA: TGCGCCAGCAGCAAGGCCGGACAGGGGGCGACCGGGGAGCTGTTTTTT; CDR3: CASSKAGQGATGELFF
V: TRBV12-3/TRBV12-4; J: TRBJ1-5; size: .; D: TRBD1; DNA: TGTGCCAGCGGCCGGACAGGGAATCAGCCCCAGCATTTT; CDR3: CASGRTGNQPQHF
V: TRBV9; J: TRBJ2-5; size: .; D: .; DNA: TGTGCCAGCAGCGTAGCCGGCGGGGTTGAGACCCAGTACTTC; CDR3: CASSVAGGVETQYF
V: TRBV10-3; J: TRBJ1-1; size: .; D: TRBD1; DNA: TGTGCCATCAGTGAGTCCACAGGGGGAAAGGGCACTGAAGCTTTCTTT; CDR3: CAISESTGGKGTEAFF
V: TRBV18; J: TRBJ1-6; size: .; D: TRBD1; DNA: TGTGCCAGCTCACAGGACAGGCTAGGTTCACCCCTCCACTTT; CDR3: CASSQDRLGSPLHF
V: TRBV3-1/TRBV3-2; J: TRBJ1-5; size: .; D: .; DNA: TGTGCCAGCAGCCAAGCTGGCCGTCAGCCCCAGCATTTT; CDR3: CASSQAGRQPQHF
V: TRBV28; J: TRBJ2-3; size: few; D: TRBD2; DNA: TGTGCCAGCAGTTTGTTAGCGGGGGGGCTAAATACGCAGTATTTT; CDR3: CASSLLAGGLNTQYF